The 32 T cell receptor beta chains presented below share a single source sample, sequenced in a study of blood T cell repertoires in COVID-19. Produced via immunoSEQ multiplex PCR; TCRdb's table is partial and in-frame only. The sample lists around 100,000 clones; 69% were seen once. The sample consisted of peripheral blood. The receptors stem from a man older than 75 with acute or convalescent COVID-19.

The chain combines TRBV5-4 with TRBJ1-1; no firm D call. This CDR3 comprises 15 residues. The germline V gene has CDR1 SGHNT and CDR2 YYREEE (reference sequence). Trimming took 3 bases from V and 4 from J, leaving 16 bases between them. In nucleotides, the CDR3 is TGTGCCAGCAGCTCGTTGTTGGGTAGGAGCACTGAAGCTTTCTTT. As protein: CASSSLLGRSTEAFF.

This clone has only one observation. The chain couples TRBV28 to TRBJ1-5; D may be TRBD1 (6 bases). Trimming removed 2 bases from V and 1 base from J, with 12 bases in between. Germline lookup yields CDR1 MDHEN and CDR2 SYDVKM. The CDR3 consists of 16 residues. The CDR3 loop reads CASSLGGSLSNQPQHF. CDR3 in DNA: TGTGCCAGCAGTTTAGGGGGCAGCTTAAGCAATCAGCCCCAGCATTTT. Full variable domain (outside the CDR3, taken from reference TRBV28 and TRBJ1-5): DVKVTQSSRYLVKRTGEKVFLECVQDMDHENMFWYRQDPGLGLRLIYFSYDVKMKEKGDIPEGYSVSREKKERFSLILESASTNQTSMYLCASSLGGSLSNQPQHFGDGTRLSIL.

This chain uses TRBV5-1 with TRBJ1-1; D unclear. Germline V gene sequence: CDR1 SGHRS, CDR2 YFSETQ. This CDR3 has 13 residues. V lost 2 bases to trimming and J lost 2 bases, with 7 bases between them. For the CDR3, the DNA is TGCGCCAGCAGCTTTGGCGGCAACACTGAAGCTTTCTTT. Protein product: CASSFGGNTEAFF.

The rearrangement links TRBV7-2 to TRBJ2-7, with D possibly TRBD1 on 5 matching bases. CDR1 is SGHTA, CDR2 FQGNSA, per germline. V was pared by 4 bases and J by 2 bases, with 15 bases between. The CDR3 length is 15 residues. The CDR3: CASSWAGAATYEQYF. DNA for the CDR3: TGTGCCAGCAGCTGGGCTGGGGCGGCAACCTACGAGCAGTACTTC.

The rearrangement joins TRBV6-6 to TRBJ2-7, with 11 bases lining up with TRBD2. CDR3 length: 17 amino acids. Trimming cost V 5 bases and J 5 bases; bases outside gene matches: 14. Germline CDR1 and CDR2: MNHNY and SVGAGI (reference sequence). The DNA of the CDR3 is TGTGCCAGCAGTCTCCTCCCAACTAGCGGGAGCCGCCACGAGCAGTACTTC. The encoded protein is CASSLLPTSGSRHEQYF.

This chain joins TRBV5-5 and TRBJ2-2; 7 positions agree with TRBD1. V was pared by 2 bases and J by 6 bases, with 7 bases of the junction left unmatched. The CDR3 runs 15 residues. The V gene's germline CDR1 is SGHKS and CDR2 YYEKEE (reference sequence). CDR3 amino acids: CASSFEGQSAGELFF. CDR3 nucleotides: TGTGCCAGCAGCTTTGAGGGACAGTCCGCCGGGGAGCTGTTTTTT.

The rearrangement links TRBV20-1 to TRBJ2-3; D ambiguous. The V gene's germline CDR1 is DFQATT and CDR2 SNEGSKA (reference sequence). The V gene lost 2 bases and the J gene lost 2 bases, with 2 bases spanning the gap. The CDR3 has 11 residues. CDR3 loop: CSARYTDTQYF. CDR3 DNA sequence: TGCAGTGCTAGATACACAGATACGCAGTATTTT.

This chain connects TRBV9 to TRBJ2-1; D is perhaps TRBD2 (5 bases). CDR1 is SGDLS, CDR2 YYNGEE, per germline. V gave up 4 bases and J gave up 0 bases, with 11 bases separating them. The CDR3 contains 15 residues. CDR3 loop: CASSPTSLSYNEQFF. In nucleotides, the CDR3 is TGTGCCAGCAGCCCAACTAGTCTCTCCTACAATGAGCAGTTCTTC.

The rearrangement links TRBV2 to TRBJ1-5, with 8 bases fitting TRBD1. This CDR3 region has 15 residues. Per the germline V gene, CDR1 is SNHLY and CDR2 is FYNNEI. The V and J ends lost 4 bases and 6 bases, in that order; junction bases with no gene match: 8. The CDR3 DNA follows: TGTGCCAGCAGTGGGGGCAGGGGGCGCGGTCAGCCCCAGCATTTT. Protein product: CASSGGRGRGQPQHF.

The chain recombines TRBV10-3 with TRBJ1-2; maybe TRBD1 (5 bases). This CDR3 has 13 residues. Trimming took off 5 bases at V and 8 bases at J, with 15 bases between the two ends. Germline V gene sequence: CDR1 ENHRY, CDR2 SYGVKD. The CDR3 loop reads CAISLDSQEGYTF. The CDR3 region has the DNA TGTGCCATCAGTCTCGACAGCCAGGAGGGCTACACCTTC.

The chain carries TRBV11-2 and TRBJ2-7; D might be TRBD2 (5 bases). The germline V gene encodes CDR1 SGHAT and CDR2 FQNNGV. Trimming shortened V by 4 bases and J by 1 base, and 14 bases separated the two germline ends. CDR3 length: 15 amino acids. The CDR3 DNA reads TGTGCCAGCAGCTCTGGGGTCGGGGTTTCCTACGAGCAGTACTTC. Its protein product is CASSSGVGVSYEQYF. Full variable domain (remainder filled in from reference TRBV11-2 and TRBJ2-7): EAGVAQSPRYKIIEKRQSVAFWCNPISGHATLYWYQQILGQGPKLLIQFQNNGVVDDSQLPKDRFSAERLKGVDSTLKIQPAKLEDSAVYLCASSSGVGVSYEQYFGPGTRLTVT.

This clone was counted a few times. V and J are TRBV6-5 and TRBJ2-1; 12 bases line up with TRBD2. Germline CDR1 MNHEY, CDR2 SVGAGI. V shed 6 bases and J 8 bases; nucleotides not matched to a gene: 8. The CDR3 sequence is 15 residues long. The CDR3 DNA follows: TGTGCCAGCAGGTCCGGGACTAGCGGGCTCCATGAGCAGTTCTTC. This codes for CASRSGTSGLHEQFF.

The chain has TRBV6-5 and TRBJ2-7; the match to TRBD1 covers 9 bases. The V segment lost 7 bases and the J segment 1 base; nucleotides outside the gene matches: 5. The CDR3 runs to 14 residues. Per the germline V gene, CDR1 is MNHEY and CDR2 is SVGAGI. The CDR3 protein is CASTGTGFSYEQYF. The CDR3 DNA is TGTGCCAGCACAGGGACAGGGTTTTCCTACGAGCAGTACTTC.

The J gene is TRBJ2-7, the V gene TRBV7-2; D unresolved. Germline V lookup: CDR1 SGHTA, CDR2 FQGNSA. There are 13 residues in the CDR3. Trimming removed 1 base from V and 3 bases from J, with 7 bases in between. The CDR3 nucleotides are TGTGCCAGCAGCTTAGACTTCGGCTACGAGCAGTACTTC. This encodes CASSLDFGYEQYF.

This rearrangement joins TRBV7-2 to TRBJ2-7, with a weak D call TRBD2 (6 bases). From germline, CDR1 is SGHTA and CDR2 FQGNSA. Trimming took 6 bases from V and 4 from J, leaving 19 bases between them. This CDR3 region has 15 residues. CDR3: CASRPGDGSRYEQYF. As DNA, the CDR3 is TGTGCCAGCAGGCCTGGGGACGGGAGTAGGTACGAGCAGTACTTC. Variable domain in full (rest from reference TRBV7-2 and TRBJ2-7): GAGVSQSPSNKVTEKGKDVELRCDPISGHTALYWYRQSLGQGLEFLIYFQGNSAPDKSGLPSDRFSAERTGGSVSTLTIQRTQQEDSAVYLCASRPGDGSRYEQYFGPGTRLTVT.

This clone appeared a few times. This rearrangement joins TRBV6-2 or TRBV6-3 to TRBJ1-1; D ambiguous. This CDR3 spans 13 amino acids. Germline values: CDR1 MNHEY, CDR2 SVGEGT. Trimming pared 5 bases from V and 5 bases from J, leaving 12 bases between. DNA for the CDR3: TGTGCCAGCAGTCCCCCAGGAGGGACTGAAGCTTTCTTT. Translated: CASSPPGGTEAFF.

The chain has TRBV2 and TRBJ2-7, with D unresolved. With 8 bases removed from V and 3 bases from J, the gap between germline ends came to 8 bases. The CDR3 loop spans 11 amino acids. Germline V CDR1 and CDR2: SNHLY, FYNNEI. The DNA of the CDR3 is TGTGCCAGCCGGGTCGTCTACGAGCAGTACTTC. It yields the protein CASRVVYEQYF.

This rearrangement joins TRBV2 to TRBJ1-5; the match to TRBD1 covers 8 bases. V was pared by 3 bases and J by 6 bases, with 7 bases of the junction left unmatched. In germline, CDR1 is SNHLY, CDR2 FYNNEI. The CDR3 sequence is 15 residues long. The CDR3, as DNA: TGTGCCAGCAGTGAGGATCAGGGGGCGGGTCAGCCCCAGCATTTT. This translates into CASSEDQGAGQPQHF.

A note on this clone: In this CDR3 the conserved last residue, phenylalanine or tryptophan, is missing, so a read error is likely. It is unclear where the CDR3 begins or ends on the DNA, so no DNA is shown, and the CDR3 is as TCRdb lists it. The rearrangement joins TRBV20-1 to TRBJ1-2. The germline gives CDR1 DFQATT, CDR2 SNEGSKA (reference sequence). The CDR3 is 10 residues long, counting both termini. CDR3 residues: CSASGDTHSI.

The rearrangement joins TRBV6-2 or TRBV6-3 to TRBJ2-1, with 9 bases lining up with TRBD2. Trimming removed 1 base from V and 7 bases from J; junction bases left unmatched: 17. Germline lookup yields CDR1 MNHEY and CDR2 SVGEGT. The CDR3 has 19 residues. The CDR3 here is CASSYYGLFEREERNEQFF. For the CDR3, the DNA is TGTGCCAGCAGTTACTACGGCCTTTTCGAGCGGGAGGAAAGGAATGAGCAGTTCTTC.

The chain joins TRBV7-8 to TRBJ1-5; D is unresolved. Trimming removed 2 bases at V and 2 bases at J, with 10 bases between. The CDR3 has 15 amino acids. Germline V CDR1 and CDR2: SGHVS, FQNEAQ. DNA of the CDR3: TGTGCCAGCAGCTTATCACAGAATGGCAATCAGCCCCAGCATTTT. It yields the protein CASSLSQNGNQPQHF.

J is TRBJ2-7 and V is TRBV7-9, with 8 bases aligning to TRBD1. V lost 5 bases to trimming and J lost 6 bases; unmatched junction nucleotides: 9. Looked up from germline, CDR1 is SEHNR and CDR2 is FQNEAQ (reference sequence). The CDR3 is 14 amino acids. The CDR3 DNA reads TGTGCCAGCAGCCACACCGGACAGGGATTCGAGCAGTACTTC. Protein product: CASSHTGQGFEQYF.

The sample holds a few counts of this clone. The rearrangement joins TRBV19 to TRBJ1-5, with D possibly matching TRBD1 (5 bases). CDR1 and CDR2 (germline): LNHDA, SQIVND (reference sequence). This CDR3 contains 15 residues. V shed 5 bases and J shed 0 bases, with 11 bases lying between them. Here the CDR3 DNA reads TGTGCCAGTAGTGGGGCCGATTATAGCAATCAGCCCCAGCATTTT. Its protein product is CASSGADYSNQPQHF.

J is TRBJ2-2 and V is TRBV19; D is possibly TRBD2 (5 bases). Per the germline V gene, CDR1 is LNHDA and CDR2 is SQIVND (reference sequence). The CDR3 length is 13 residues. The ends were cut back, 0 bases at V and 7 bases at J, with 6 bases in the middle. The CDR3 DNA sequence: TGTGCCAGTAGTATAGATCGGGGCGGGGAGCTGTTTTTT. Protein sequence: CASSIDRGGELFF.

This clone turned up a few times. The chain carries TRBV7-2 and TRBJ2-5; D unresolved. V lost 4 bases and J 5 bases, leaving 8 bases between the germline ends. This CDR3 region has 12 residues. Germline V gene lookup returns CDR1 SGHTA and CDR2 FQGNSA. CDR3 region: CASSYQQETQYF. The CDR3 DNA is TGTGCCAGCAGCTACCAACAGGAGACCCAGTACTTC.

This chain links TRBV6-5 with TRBJ1-4; D may be TRBD1 (6 bases). The ends were cut back, 4 bases at V and 4 bases at J, with 13 bases in the middle. There are 15 residues in the CDR3. CDR1 is MNHEY, CDR2 SVGAGI, per germline. The CDR3 reads CASSSPGHLNEKLFF. DNA of the CDR3: TGTGCCAGCAGTTCCCCGGGACACCTTAATGAAAAACTGTTTTTT.

The chain has TRBV28 and TRBJ1-1; D might be TRBD1 (6 bases). CDR1 and CDR2 (germline): MDHEN, SYDVKM. The CDR3 has 13 residues. Between the trimmed V and J ends, which lost 7 bases and 5 bases, there was a span of 14 bases. The CDR3 DNA sequence: TGTGCCAGCATGGGGGCGCAGGTTACTGAAGCTTTCTTT. Translated: CASMGAQVTEAFF.

The V and J genes are TRBV19 and TRBJ2-3, with 13 bases lining up with TRBD2. Losses at the gene ends were 6 bases for V and 1 base for J; bases not matched to a gene: 4. Germline V gives CDR1 LNHDA, CDR2 SQIVND (reference sequence). The CDR3 contains 16 residues. The CDR3 region has the DNA TGTGCCAGTAGGGGGACTAGCGGGACCCGCACAGATACGCAGTATTTT. Its translation is CASRGTSGTRTDTQYF.

This sequence joins TRBV29-1 and TRBJ2-1; tentatively, D is TRBD2 (7 bases). Germline CDR1 SQVTM, CDR2 ANQGSEA. The V gene lost 4 bases and the J gene lost 10 bases, with 14 bases spanning the gap. The CDR3 is made up of 12 amino acids. As DNA, the CDR3 is TGCAGCGTTGGGGGGGCGGGAGAAGAGCAGTTCTTC. Translating gives CSVGGAGEEQFF.

Only one count was recorded for this clone. The chain combines TRBV10-3 with TRBJ2-1; 9 bases are shared with TRBD2. This CDR3 region has 16 residues. The ends lost 3 bases at V and 8 bases at J; junction bases unmatched: 11. Germline loops: CDR1 ENHRY, CDR2 SYGVKD. Here the CDR3 reads CAISESPGSGSDEQFF. The CDR3 DNA sequence: TGTGCCATCAGTGAATCCCCAGGTAGCGGGAGCGATGAGCAGTTCTTC.

The J gene is TRBJ2-7, the V gene TRBV6-2 or TRBV6-3; 7 nucleotides line up with TRBD1. This CDR3 contains 14 residues. CDR1 is MNHEY, CDR2 SVGEGT, per germline. V shed 3 bases, J shed 1 base, and the junction held 3 bases outside the gene matches. CDR3 nucleotides: TGTGCCAGCAGTTATACAGGGGAATCCTACGAGCAGTACTTC. Its protein product is CASSYTGESYEQYF.

V gene TRBV28 combines with J gene TRBJ1-3; tentative D call: TRBD1 (5 bases). The germline V and J ends were trimmed by 7 bases and 4 bases, with 17 bases remaining between them. Germline V gives CDR1 MDHEN, CDR2 SYDVKM. This CDR3 comprises 15 residues. The CDR3 spells CASTLYGADGNTIYF. In DNA form, the CDR3 reads TGTGCCAGCACGCTTTATGGGGCGGACGGAAACACCATATATTTT.